The 8 T cell receptor beta chains below were found in one sample sequenced in a study of CD4+ T cells in melanoma. Sequencing used immunoSEQ multiplex PCR; TCRdb keeps in-frame clones, though not all of them. The table includes roughly 10,000 clones, around 62% detected once. Sample: cells from a culture (not recorded whether cultured in vitro). The receptors derive from a human donor with melanoma.

CDR3 DNA: TGTGCCTGGAGGACCAGCGGGGGGCTGGGTGGCTACACCTTC. It specifies CAWRTSGGLGGYTF. V is TRBV30 and J is TRBJ1-2, with D possibly being TRBD1 (6 bases). The CDR3 length is 14 residues. V was shortened by 3 bases and J by 7 bases, with 18 bases between the two germline ends. The germline CDR1 and CDR2 sequences are GTSNPN and SVGIG (reference sequence).

This clone was detected only a few times. The rearrangement joins TRBV5-1 to TRBJ2-5, with D uncertain. The V and J ends lost 5 bases and 1 base respectively, with 9 bases between them. This CDR3 has 13 amino acids. The V gene's germline CDR1 is SGHRS and CDR2 YFSETQ. The CDR3 DNA is TGCGCCAGCAGGATGGAGCCCCAAGAGACCCAGTACTTC. Amino acid sequence: CASRMEPQETQYF.

Notes on this clone: Compared with germline, one end of the junction differs, possibly owing to a read error. The V gene is TRBV7-8, the J gene TRBJ1-1, with D maybe TRBD1 (6 bases). Germline lookup yields CDR1 SGHVS and CDR2 FQNEAQ. The CDR3 contains 13 residues. CDR3 sequence reads: CASTLGGRTEAFF. The CDR3, as DNA: TGTGCCAGCACCTTAGGGGGTCGCACTGAAGCTTTCTTT.

This clone came up a few times. The chain joins TRBV10-1 to TRBJ1-1; D not certain. This CDR3 has 13 amino acids. CDR1 WNHNN and CDR2 SYGVQD come from the germline V gene (reference sequence). Trimming left V 7 bases short and J 4 bases short, with 13 bases between. CDR3 coding DNA: TGCGCCAGCAATTGGGCCGTGGGCACTGAAGCTTTCTTT. Residues: CASNWAVGTEAFF.

J is TRBJ2-7 and V is TRBV18; D is ambiguous. The germline V gene has CDR1 KGHSH and CDR2 LQKENI. The CDR3 is 13 amino acids. With 5 bases removed from V and 5 bases from J, the gap between germline ends came to 13 bases. CDR3 in DNA: TGTGCCAGCTCATCCTCCCGGGTGAACGAGCAGTACTTC. Translation: CASSSSRVNEQYF.

This clone has a handful of counts. This chain uses TRBV5-1 with TRBJ1-2; TRBD1 matches 7 bases. Germline V CDR1 and CDR2: SGHRS, YFSETQ. This CDR3 has 14 residues. The ends lost 7 bases at V and 2 bases at J; junction bases unmatched: 8. CDR3 protein: CASGPDRPNYGYTF. The CDR3 DNA reads TGCGCCAGCGGGCCGGACAGGCCCAACTATGGCTACACCTTC.

This clone came up a few times. The chain carries TRBV2 and TRBJ2-1, with TRBD2 matching over 12 bases. In germline, CDR1 is SNHLY, CDR2 FYNNEI. The CDR3 totals 16 residues. With 3 bases clipped from V and 6 bases from J, the junction kept 6 bases outside the gene matches. CDR3 coding DNA: TGTGCCAGCAGTGACGAAGGGACTAGCGGGCGCAATGAGCAGTTCTTC. Amino acids: CASSDEGTSGRNEQFF. Variable domain in full (rest from reference TRBV2 and TRBJ2-1): EPEVTQTPSHQVTQMGQEVILRCVPISNHLYFYWYRQILGQKVEFLVSFYNNEISEKSEIFDDQFSVERPDGSNFTLKIRSTKLEDSAMYFCASSDEGTSGRNEQFFGPGTRLTVL.

This chain links TRBV5-1 with TRBJ1-1; 8 bases are a match to TRBD1. J lost 4 bases, V lost 1 base, and 6 bases had no gene match. From germline, CDR1 is SGHRS and CDR2 YFSETQ. The CDR3 extends over 15 amino acids. This chain's CDR3 is CASSLRPRGLTEAFF. CDR3 sequence (DNA): TGCGCCAGCAGCTTGCGGCCCAGGGGGCTCACTGAAGCTTTCTTT.